This TCR beta chain was sequenced in a study of radiation and T cells in renal cell carcinoma. General study points: From baseline, blood top tumor clonotypes peaked at 2 weeks post-radiation.

The time point here: baseline pretreatment blood. Treatment described: 15 Gy SBRT to primary tumor, nephrectomy 4 weeks later. Turning to this clone: No antigen is known for it.

Measured with immunoSEQ multiplex PCR; TCRdb has only the in-frame clones, and not every one. The profile shows about 140,000 clones, less than 85% of them singletons. CDR1 WNHNN and CDR2 SYGVQD come from the germline V gene (reference sequence). The CDR3 is 13 residues long. V trimming: 4 bases; J trimming: 8 bases; junction bases outside the gene matches: 4. The specimen comprised blood, sampled from a patient whose treatment included radiotherapy and nephrectomy. The rearrangement links TRBV10-1 to TRBJ1-4; 7 bases are a match to TRBD1. The TCR was taken from a woman in her forties or fifties with renal cell carcinoma. The CDR3: CASSGQGSEKLFF. CDR3 nucleotide sequence: TGCGCCAGCAGTGGACAGGGATCCGAAAAACTGTTTTTT.